This TCR beta chain was profiled in a study of cytomegalovirus exposure and HLA in healthy donors listed by TCRdb under 2017. A note on the overall study: An earlier analysis of some 600 of the donors reported about 260 Gb of sequence data and 95 million to 130 million unique TCR beta sequences obtained from around 170 million T cells. Every repertoire in the discovery cohort had been generated on one and the same sequencing platform. Roughly 5 DR-DQ haplotypes were handled as single units for association and clustering, since linkage in the cohort was strong. A later analysis re-examined previously published TCR beta repertoires from 610 or so donors and added high-resolution HLA genotyping to investigate patterns of TCR occurrence. The study aimed to test whether signatures of past pathogen exposure could be identified by cataloging public T cell receptors. HLA typing covered class I and class II loci at four-digit resolution. Of the approximately 370 genotyped donors, 81% were placed in the genetic ancestry cluster associated with self-reported Caucasian donors. In an earlier analysis of roughly 580 of the donors, high-throughput TCR beta sequencing was used to judge whether each TCR beta V gene segment behaved as functional or pseudogenic. A later genetic analysis used genome-wide SNP genotypes for about 65% of the 666 donors, treating that subset as a discovery cohort. Donor age, sex, ethnicity and CMV serostatus were compiled alongside the repertoire data. On average, around 240,000 unique TCR beta nucleotide sequences were sequenced per donor among some 420 genotyped donors of the cohort, with 15% to 20% of those sequences being non-productive. The number of typed donors differed by locus: about 629-630 for A, B, C, DRB1 and DQB1; some 500 for DQA1; about 600 for DPA1; and 400 to 480 for DPB1. In addition to the first cohort of 650 to 750 subjects, a separate validation cohort of 120 different subjects was used. The study profiled the T cell repertoires of 666 subjects by immunosequencing and related them to cytomegalovirus serostatus. To predict cytomegalovirus infection status, the study brought together high-throughput TCR immunosequencing, statistical association of individual TCRs with disease status, and machine learning. An early release covering roughly 640 HLA-typed donors comprised approximately 290 gigabases of sequencing data and around 86 million unique TCR sequences. Rather than using new phenotypic data, the later analysis identified candidate immune exposures from TCR beta sequences and from how often those sequences occurred across donors. General study outcomes and caveats: A group of highly shared sequence variants was considered likely to be a technical artifact of the sequencing pipeline. Because the 87-base-pair reads could not distinguish some IMGT-functional V segments, including TRBV6-2 and TRBV6-3, those segments were excluded. Sequencing depth was assumed to be roughly uniform across donors in the presence/absence analyses, though that assumption may not hold. In a later analysis, 16,951 TCR beta sequences were associated with specific HLA alleles at a false discovery rate of 0.05. A later analysis found that most CMV-associated TCR beta chains appeared HLA-restricted, with HLA associations seemingly driven largely by CMV exposure. The study listed 150 to 200 TCR beta chains as associated with cytomegalovirus. Because some donors lacked HLA typing at each locus, the association tests relied only on the typed subset. Most TCR sequences were observed very rarely across donors, whereas some public TCRs were present in many individuals. In a later analysis, several top co-occurrence clusters were reported to appear linked to parvovirus B19, influenza, CMV and Epstein-Barr virus. A few of the identified cytomegalovirus-associated TCR beta chains were confirmed in vitro to be specific for cytomegalovirus antigens. Immune exposure information for the cohort was limited to CMV serostatus. Because counts were too low, 15 or so rarely observed V segments, including chromosome 9 orphons, were excluded from the earlier analysis of 587 of the donors. Compared with equally common non-associated chains, HLA-associated TCR beta chains in a later analysis were more clonally expanded and had lower generation probabilities. In this cohort, only TCR beta chains were sequenced, and detectable features were limited by the absence of alpha or paired-chain data. A further reported finding was that TCR beta sequences accurately predicted the HLA-A and HLA-B alleles for most subjects in the first cohort. Correlated functional status among segregating V segments might be attributable to linkage disequilibrium, but an unknown experimental factor could not be ruled out. In an earlier analysis of approximately 600 of the donors, most TCR beta V segments were observed in productive rearrangements about 87% or about 30% of the time, broadly matching IMGT annotations. It was suggested by the authors that the approach could potentially be generalized to other disease states and immunological phenotypes. In a later analysis, the rate of TCR association differed among HLA loci, with DRB1 alleles having the most associated TCRs and HLA-C alleles having the fewest. When HLA alleles, especially DR and DQ, strongly co-occurred, TCR associations were difficult to assign to individual alleles. A later genetic analysis reported fewer N-insertions in productive TCRs among donors in an Asian-associated ancestry cluster than the roughly 690-donor mean. The classifier was reported to diagnose cytomegalovirus status with high specificity and sensitivity in both the original cohort and the validation cohort. V-gene and J-gene trimming of TCR beta chains was associated with a missense DCLRE1C variant in a later genetic analysis, and the association was replicated in an independent cohort.

The cohort comprised some 680 healthy bone marrow donors. At the time of sampling, all cohort members were nominally healthy, though unrecorded immune exposures were likely present. The donor was CMV seronegative and was included in the group of 352 seronegative cohort members. Every donor gave a peripheral blood sample, and the peripheral blood mononuclear cells from that sample were used for TCR beta sequencing. The Qiagen DNeasy Blood Extraction Kit was used to extract genomic DNA from the blood cell samples. The library was produced with the immunoSEQ multiplex PCR assay. For the multiplex PCR, a mixture combining 60 forward primers for TCR Vbeta segments and 13 reverse primers for TCR Jbeta segments was used. The CDR3 region of rearranged TCR beta genes was amplified from genomic DNA by a multiplex PCR assay. On the Illumina HiSeq System, the amplified TCR beta libraries were sequenced as 87-base-pair reads. The study's own analysis went as follows. A later analysis tallied around 82 million unique TCR beta chains across the 660 or so repertoires, and roughly 11 million of those chains were shared by two or more donors. Raw reads were error-corrected and collapsed into unique sequences with a nearest-neighbor algorithm that merged closely related sequences to remove PCR and sequencing errors. CDR3 sequences were aligned to IMGT reference sequences to assign V, D and J gene segments. For a sequence to be retained, a match of at least six nucleotides was required to both a V gene segment and a J gene segment. Rearrangements were classified as productive when the CDR3 lacked stop codons and remained in frame with V and J, and all other rearrangements were classified as non-productive. CDR3 was defined by IMGT convention, running from the second conserved V-encoded cysteine to the conserved J-encoded phenylalanine. The earlier analysis of 500 to 650 of the donors excluded any sequence lacking an unambiguous match to a single V gene segment. An earlier analysis of a few hundred of the donors classified V segments as functional when productive rearrangements were above 56.7% and as segregating when the standard deviation between donors was above 5%. A statistical classification framework was developed to diagnose cytomegalovirus status using the catalog of TCR beta chain sequences. V and J gene assignment, in a later analysis, came from comparing TCR nucleotide sequences with IMGT/GENE-DB human TR gene sequences. A later analysis assigned CDR3 sequences and most-parsimonious VDJ recombination scenarios with the TCRdist pipeline. In a later analysis, each TCR beta chain was defined by its CDR3 amino acid sequence together with its V-gene family, and reads without a unique V-gene family were excluded. As a way to deal with suspected cross-contamination and a sequencing artifact, a later analysis dropped 592 nucleotide sequences that were highly shared and had low generation probability. In a later analysis, a clonal expansion index was calculated for each public chain from normalized within-repertoire ranks of inferred template counts. In a later analysis, generation probabilities were computed using a VDJ recombination model fitted to out-of-frame rearrangements, and the results were checked against IGoR. A later analysis scored TCR-TCR, TCR-HLA and TCR-CMV co-occurrence with hypergeometric tests, applying a repertoire-size bias correction to TCR pairs. A later analysis estimated false discovery rates by permuting HLA or CMV assignments 20 times. In a later analysis, co-occurring TCRs were grouped using DBSCAN, and TCRdist sequence similarity was added for clustering within HLA-allele-positive subsets. For co-occurrence clustering, repertoires with fewer than 30,000 or more than 120,000 public chains were excluded, along with about five repertoires with anomalous nucleotide sharing. TCRdb mirrors the immuneACCESS table, restricted to in-frame sequences. Some clones are absent from its copies; in checked studies, under half trace to an unresolved V gene, and the reason for the others is unknown. D and trimming were read from the DNA, whereas the V and J calls and clone size are those reported in that table. In all, the sample holds about 140,000 clones, and approximately 88% of those were seen once. The leading ten clones occupy around 0.5% of the sample.

Note on this clone: The antigen this receptor binds is unknown. The sample holds no much larger clone one base away, and base qualities are not on file.

A distance of 9 bases separates the germline ends of V and J, which lose 2 bases and 5 bases respectively. The germline V gene (reference sequence) sets CDR1 to GTSNPN and CDR2 to SVGIG. From the cysteine up to the phenylalanine, the CDR3 has a length of 12 residues. Only the CDR3 DNA is retained, 36 bases long and in frame from the first base. The rearranged chain carries TRBV30 and TRBJ2-5; TRBD2 could be the D gene, as 6 bases match. This receptor was obtained from a woman between 35 and 50 years old in good health and CMV-seronegative. The sequenced material came from PBMCs. The CDR3 sequence is CAWSSRGETQYF. The nucleotide sequence is TGTGCCTGGAGTTCACGGGGGGAGACCCAGTACTTC.